These T cell receptor beta chains were read from a single sample in a study of cytomegalovirus exposure and HLA in healthy donors. Repertoires were generated with immunoSEQ multiplex PCR, while TCRdb's copy carries only in-frame clones and drops some. This table has roughly 140,000 clones, roughly 87% appearing once. Sequencing input: PBMCs. These receptor sequences come from a man between 25 and 39 years old in good health and CMV-seropositive. Each CDR3 is given without its conserved first and last residue. Fields, in order: V gene, J gene, CDR3 protein.

>TRBV18|TRBJ1-5
ASSPAGQTLHYSNQPQH
>TRBV28|TRBJ1-6
ASRTGSPLH
>TRBV5-6|TRBJ1-5
ASSLVGGGQPQH
>TRBV27|TRBJ2-4
ASSALAGGPPIQY
>TRBV5-4|TRBJ2-2
ASSLVSPGTGELF
>TRBV28|TRBJ2-7
ASSSGLWEQY
>TRBV15|TRBJ2-5
ATSRARGDGTQY
>TRBV30|TRBJ1-5
AWSVPATNQPQH
>TRBV6-5|TRBJ2-3
ASKPGGPVDTQY
>TRBV2|TRBJ1-4
ASSYSLGASNEKLF
>TRBV6-1|TRBJ2-1
ASSEWAGVNNEQF
>TRBV28|TRBJ2-7
ASSNPDSSYEQY
>TRBV7-8|TRBJ2-1
ASSFTSAYNEQF
>TRBV4-1|TRBJ2-2
ASSQTQGAYGELF
>TRBV6-5|TRBJ2-3
ASSNEGSSTDTQY
>TRBV5-1|TRBJ2-7
ASSLDSSGSRWEQY
>TRBV27|TRBJ2-7
ASSSRQSYEQY
>TRBV5-6|TRBJ1-2
ASSFPDRGGSGYT
>TRBV5-1|TRBJ2-7
ASSLGDNPYEQY
>TRBV6-5|TRBJ2-1
ASTQRGGVGEQF
>TRBV25-1|TRBJ2-7
ASSEEQGPSYEQY
>TRBV10-1|TRBJ1-1
ASSESKQGDTEAF
>TRBV29-1|TRBJ2-3
SVRRGGTDTQY
>TRBV5-5|TRBJ2-6
ASSLVLSGANVLT
>TRBV15|TRBJ1-3
ATSMGQNLFSGNTIY
>TRBV28|TRBJ2-1
ASSSIWVVAGSRNEQF
>TRBV7-8|TRBJ2-1
ASASRGMSNEQF
>TRBV27|TRBJ2-7
ASSPNLAGGPYEQY
>TRBV7-2|TRBJ2-1
ASSSSGRRVGEQF
>TRBV2|TRBJ1-2
ASSPRQANYGYT
>TRBV2|TRBJ2-7
ASSRGGYEQY
>TRBV11-2|TRBJ1-2
ASSQRDREFYGYT
>TRBV6-1|TRBJ1-6
ASTEGQDYSPLH
>TRBV27|TRBJ2-5
ASSYSGEQTQY
>TRBV28|TRBJ1-1
ASILGLELALNTEAF
>TRBV6-6|TRBJ1-2
ASSYTGGTGYT
>TRBV4-1|TRBJ2-7
ASSQDMAQRYEQY
>TRBV29-1|TRBJ1-4
SVRTESYEKLF
>TRBV5-8|TRBJ1-1
ASSLVGRMNTEAF
>TRBV5-6|TRBJ2-5
ASSWSGEETQY
>TRBV21-1|TRBJ1-2
ASSFVQPYGYT
>TRBV7-6|TRBJ2-2
ASSLATSGTAGELF
>TRBV27|TRBJ2-3
ASRGQGIVTDTQY
>TRBV4-1|TRBJ2-2
ASSQVRLTGELF
>TRBV15|TRBJ1-1
ATGQQTNTEAF
>TRBV7-6|TRBJ1-6
ASSWGQGYNSPLH
>TRBV6-5|TRBJ1-4
ASSSGTENEKLF
>TRBV19|TRBJ2-1
ASSKGWGAEQF
>TRBV28|TRBJ2-7
ASSPGTSYEQY
>TRBV25-1|TRBJ2-1
ASSEDRGSGYNEQF
>TRBV2|TRBJ1-2
ASSRTGANYYGYT
>TRBV15|TRBJ2-7
ATSRYLSGDARDSSYEQY
>TRBV5-4|TRBJ2-1
ASSRPGTTNEQF
>TRBV30|TRBJ2-1
AWRGLAWMNEQF